This T cell receptor (beta chain) was profiled in a study of identical twins. Germline V gene data show CDR1 as DFQATT and CDR2 as SNEGSKA (reference sequence). Trimming left V 5 bases short and J 9 bases short, with 14 bases between. This CDR3 has 12 residues. TCRdb re-analysed the 5' RACE reads in MiXCR, keeping a single row per CDR3 protein. The table lists hundreds of thousands of distinct CDR3 sequences, approximately 7% of them singletons. The same data also went into a second study, on yellow fever vaccine responses in identical twins.

The chain links TRBV20-1 to TRBJ2-1; the D gene is possibly TRBD1 (6 bases). The specimen sequenced was memory (CD45RO+) T cells sorted from blood. This receptor was taken from a woman between 18 and 29 years old in good health. The CDR3 bases are TGCAGTGCTGCCCACAGGGTCCTTGAGCAGTTCTTC. Residues: CSAAHRVLEQFF.